These 24 T cell receptor beta chains were sequenced from one sample in a study of blood T cell repertoires in COVID-19. Here immunoSEQ multiplex PCR was the method, and the copy in TCRdb shows in-frame clones only, minus some. The sample consists of under 250,000 clones, under 90% of them appearing once. Sequencing input: PBMCs or T cells enriched from blood (not recorded which). Source of these receptors: a woman aged 25 to 39 with acute COVID-19.

The genes are TRBV5-1 and TRBJ2-2, with D perhaps TRBD1 (5 bases). The germline V and J ends were trimmed by 4 bases and 4 bases, with 11 bases remaining between them. The CDR3 contains 14 residues. Germline V gene lookup returns CDR1 SGHRS and CDR2 YFSETQ. The CDR3 nucleotides read TGCGCCAGCAGCCAAGACAGCCTCACCGGGGAGCTGTTTTTT. Translation: CASSQDSLTGELFF.

V usage is TRBV4-3 and J usage is TRBJ2-5, with 7 bases that match TRBD2. Germline CDR1 is LGHNA and CDR2 is YSLEER. Germline trimming cut 4 bases from V and 5 bases from J; bases unmatched to any gene: 22. This CDR3 region has 19 residues. The CDR3 nucleotides are TGCGCCAGCAGCCCTGGAAGCGGAGCGGGGTCGTTACGACGGGAGACCCAGTACTTC. Encoded protein: CASSPGSGAGSLRRETQYF.

The chain has TRBV3-1 (or the pseudogene TRBV3-2) and TRBJ2-2; 10 positions match TRBD1. With V trimmed by 6 bases and J by 3 bases, 7 bases remained unmatched. The germline V gene has CDR1 LGHDT and CDR2 YNNKEL (reference sequence). The CDR3 runs 16 residues. The CDR3 sequence: CASRYGQGVHTGELFF. The DNA for the CDR3 is TGTGCCAGCAGATACGGACAGGGGGTTCACACCGGGGAGCTGTTTTTT.

This clone showed up just once. V and J are TRBV4-3 and TRBJ2-1; 9 positions match TRBD1. The V segment lost 4 bases and the J segment 0 bases; nucleotides outside the gene matches: 7. The CDR3 consists of 17 residues. Germline V gene lookup returns CDR1 LGHNA and CDR2 YSLEER. CDR3 nucleotides: TGCGCCAGCAGCCGACGAGCGGACAGGGGCTCCTACAATGAGCAGTTCTTC. This codes for CASSRRADRGSYNEQFF.

The V call is TRBV9, the J call TRBJ1-4; 7 nucleotides agree with TRBD1. Trimming removed 3 bases from V and 14 bases from J; junction bases left unmatched: 7. This CDR3 has 12 amino acids. Germline CDR1 is SGDLS and CDR2 is YYNGEE. The CDR3 region has the DNA TGTGCCAGCAGCGCGGGAACGGGACAGCTGTTTTTT. Translating it yields CASSAGTGQLFF.

This clone came up a few times. The CDR3 reads CASSSRGDEQYF. The CDR3 DNA reads as TGTGCCAGCAGCTCCCGCGGGGACGAGCAGTACTTC. The gene calls are TRBV7-9 and TRBJ2-7; a possible D gene is TRBD2 (6 bases). Trimming left V 4 bases short and J 5 bases short, with 9 bases between. Germline CDR1 is SEHNR and CDR2 is FQNEAQ (reference sequence). This CDR3 contains 12 residues.

The V call is TRBV28, the J call TRBJ1-3; D remains unclear. V was pared by 5 bases and J by 7 bases, with 3 bases between. The CDR3 loop spans 10 amino acids. The germline V gene has CDR1 MDHEN and CDR2 SYDVKM. DNA for the CDR3: TGTGCCAGCAGTCTCAACACCATATATTTT. It specifies CASSLNTIYF.

The rearrangement uses TRBV4-1 and TRBJ1-3; D is unresolved. V gave up 8 bases and J gave up 4 bases, with 12 bases separating them. The length of the CDR3 is 13 residues. Germline CDR1 MGHRA, CDR2 YSYEKL. For the CDR3, the DNA is TGCGCCAGCGGGAGACCTGGGGGAAACACCATATATTTT. It encodes CASGRPGGNTIYF.

The rearrangement uses TRBV6-1 and TRBJ1-2; the D gene is possibly TRBD1 (5 bases). Germline assignment: CDR1 MNHNS and CDR2 SASEGT. The CDR3 has 13 residues. The ends were cut back, 1 base at V and 7 bases at J, with 10 bases in the middle. The CDR3 sequence is CASSEGAGIGYTF. DNA of the CDR3: TGTGCCAGCAGTGAAGGGGCAGGGATTGGCTACACCTTC.

The chain recombines TRBV12-5 with TRBJ1-1, with D possibly TRBD1 on 6 matching bases. The CDR3 runs to 15 residues. The ends were cut back, 5 bases at V and 5 bases at J, with 18 bases in the middle. Germline lookup yields CDR1 LGHNT and CDR2 FRNRAP. Here the CDR3 DNA reads TGTGCTAGTGGTACCGTGGGGGCTTTGAGGACTGAAGCTTTCTTT. Protein product: CASGTVGALRTEAFF. Looking up the rest from reference TRBV12-5 and TRBJ1-1 gives the full variable domain: DARVTQTPRHKVTEMGQEVTMRCQPILGHNTVFWYRQTMMQGLELLAYFRNRAPLDDSGMPKDRFSAEMPDATLATLKIQPSEPRDSAVYFCASGTVGALRTEAFFGQGTRLTVV.

V gene TRBV9 combines with J gene TRBJ2-1, with TRBD1 matching over 7 bases. The CDR3 covers 14 residues. Germline CDR1 and CDR2: SGDLS and YYNGEE. Unmatched junction bases numbered 2, after V lost 0 bases and J lost 5 bases. CDR3 sequence (DNA): TGTGCCAGCAGCGTAGTGACAGGGAACAATGAGCAGTTCTTC. Translation gives CASSVVTGNNEQFF.

This clone was seen a single time. The chain joins TRBV29-1 to TRBJ2-1; D perhaps matches TRBD2 (7 bases). CDR3 size: 14 residues. V lost 3 bases and J 4 bases, leaving 13 bases between the germline ends. In germline, CDR1 is SQVTM, CDR2 ANQGSEA. The CDR3 loop is CSVEGGRSYNEQFF. The DNA of the CDR3 is TGCAGCGTTGAGGGGGGGCGGTCGTACAATGAGCAGTTCTTC.

This rearrangement joins TRBV19 to TRBJ1-5, with D perhaps TRBD1 (6 bases). V dropped 6 bases and J dropped 11 bases, with 17 bases sitting between them. Germline CDR1 and CDR2: LNHDA and SQIVND (reference sequence). The CDR3 covers 13 residues. The CDR3: CASSNQQGKAQHF. CDR3 in DNA: TGTGCCAGTAGCAACCAACAGGGAAAGGCCCAGCATTTT.

V is TRBV7-8 and J is TRBJ1-2; TRBD1 might be the D (6 bases). Germline CDR1 and CDR2: SGHVS and FQNEAQ. The CDR3 covers 14 residues. Trimming cost V 3 bases and J 4 bases, with 12 bases left between them. CDR3 protein: CASSFSGGSYGYTF. CDR3 coding DNA: TGTGCCAGCAGCTTTTCTGGGGGCTCCTATGGCTACACCTTC.

Notes on this clone: This sample includes further DNA sequences coding for the same CDR3. The chain employs TRBV7-3 and TRBJ1-1, with D tentatively TRBD1 (5 bases). The CDR3 loop spans 13 amino acids. The germline CDR1 and CDR2 sequences are SGHTA and FQGTGA. The V gene lost 5 bases and the J gene lost 0 bases, with 7 bases spanning the gap. CDR3 loop: CASSQQVNTEAFF. The CDR3 coding sequence is TGTGCCAGCAGCCAACAGGTGAACACTGAAGCTTTCTTT.

The gene calls are TRBV6-1 and TRBJ1-4; TRBD1 is a possible D gene (5 bases). Germline CDR1 is MNHNS and CDR2 is SASEGT. Trimming stripped 2 bases from V and 5 bases from J, with 12 bases between. This CDR3 has 15 amino acids. The CDR3 protein is CASSELQGTNEKLFF. CDR3 DNA sequence: TGTGCCAGCAGTGAACTCCAGGGAACAAATGAAAAACTGTTTTTT.

This clone was counted ten times or more. The chain is built from TRBV19 and TRBJ1-1; D is unclear. Trimming shortened V by 5 bases and J by 1 base, and 11 bases separated the two germline ends. The CDR3 is made up of 14 amino acids. Germline V gives CDR1 LNHDA, CDR2 SQIVND (reference sequence). The chain's CDR3 is CASSLGRPNTEAFF. The CDR3 DNA follows: TGTGCCAGTAGTCTCGGGAGGCCGAACACTGAAGCTTTCTTT.

The chain joins TRBV10-1 to TRBJ2-1; TRBD2 agrees at 13 bases. CDR1 and CDR2 (germline): WNHNN, SYGVQD (reference sequence). Germline trimming cut 6 bases from V and 8 bases from J; bases unmatched to any gene: 7. The CDR3 contains 15 residues. The CDR3 spells CASSPTSGGAYEQFF. CDR3 bases: TGCGCCAGCAGCCCAACTAGCGGGGGGGCCTATGAGCAGTTCTTC.

This sequence joins TRBV28 and TRBJ2-7; no definite D call. CDR1 is MDHEN and CDR2 is SYDVKM in the germline V gene. Deletions cut 2 bases from V and 4 bases from J, with 18 bases between. CDR3 length: 16 amino acids. CDR3 nucleotides: TGTGCCAGCAGTTTAACGAGTATTAGTGGGCTTTACGAGCAGTACTTC. Translation: CASSLTSISGLYEQYF.

The chain employs TRBV5-1 and TRBJ2-1, with D possibly being TRBD2 (5 bases). The CDR3 loop spans 16 amino acids. Per germline, CDR1 SGHRS and CDR2 YFSETQ. The V end lost 3 bases, the J end lost 0 bases, and 13 bases lay between the germline ends. DNA of the CDR3: TGCGCCAGCAGCTCGCCTCGACTAAGCTCCTACAATGAGCAGTTCTTC. Translated, it gives CASSSPRLSSYNEQFF.

The DNA for the CDR3 is TGTGCCAGCCCACGGGGTGAAGGGGGGGGCACTGAAGCTTTCTTT. Encoded protein: CASPRGEGGGTEAFF. This rearrangement joins TRBV6-5 to TRBJ1-1; the D gene is possibly TRBD1 (6 bases). CDR3 size: 15 residues. V shed 8 bases and J shed 4 bases, with 20 bases lying between them. Germline V gene sequence: CDR1 MNHEY, CDR2 SVGAGI.

This chain links TRBV27 with TRBJ1-6, with D tentatively TRBD1 (6 bases). Germline assignment: CDR1 MNHEY and CDR2 SMNVEV (reference sequence). The CDR3 has 15 amino acids. Trimming removed 4 bases at V and 8 bases at J, with 15 bases between. The CDR3 DNA is TGTGCCAGCAGTTGGCGGAGGGAGGGGGATTCACCCCTCCACTTT. This gives the protein CASSWRREGDSPLHF.

The chain joins TRBV2 to TRBJ1-4; maybe TRBD1 (5 bases). The V and J ends lost 5 bases and 3 bases respectively, with 13 bases between them. The CDR3 has 15 amino acids. Germline-derived CDR1 and CDR2 are SNHLY and FYNNEI. Here the CDR3 DNA reads TGTGCCAGCAGTTGGGAGGGGCGGTCTAATGAAAAACTGTTTTTT. It is translated as CASSWEGRSNEKLFF.

This chain uses TRBV4-1 with TRBJ1-1, with D perhaps TRBD1 (5 bases). Germline loops: CDR1 MGHRA, CDR2 YSYEKL. The CDR3 sequence is 16 residues long. Deletions cut 4 bases from V and 0 bases from J, with 15 bases between. CDR3 sequence: CASSPKGQGLNTEAFF. In DNA, the CDR3 is TGCGCCAGCAGCCCTAAAGGGCAGGGATTGAACACTGAAGCTTTCTTT.